This section outlines one TCR beta chain sequence together with its context. The antigen is unknown. Clones were sequenced by immunoSEQ multiplex PCR, and TCRdb holds only the in-frame ones, with some missing. Of hundreds of thousands of clones listed, about 88% are singletons. The data were taken from a study of Ad26.COV2.S vaccination and SARS-CoV-2 variants. Study-level points and caveats: Placebo recipients had lower spike-specific TCR breadth than vaccine recipients. Researchers cautioned that TCR breadth and depth analyses may have underestimated total T cell responses.

This CDR3 has 17 amino acids. Germline-derived CDR1 and CDR2 are SGHTA and FQGNSA. The V gene lost 3 bases and the J gene lost 5 bases, with 20 bases spanning the gap. Indicated treatment: roughly 19 received Ad26.COV2.S at low or high dose, single or two shots; 5 received placebo; per-sample allocation not given. Collection of the samples took place on day 63 after the first injection of vaccine or placebo. Within Boston, the person who donated was an adult of 18-55 years. An Ad26 vector that expressed Wuhan-strain SARS-CoV-2 spike constituted the vaccine. The receptor was isolated from a person aged 18-65 years who received the Ad26.COV2.S COVID-19 vaccine or a placebo. The chain employs TRBV7-2 and TRBJ1-3; TRBD1 is a possible D gene (5 bases). The specimen was peripheral blood, collected in a trial of Ad26.COV2.S vaccine versus placebo. CDR3 protein: CASSFVRDPQMRNTIYF. CDR3 sequence (DNA): TGTGCCAGCAGCTTTGTCCGGGACCCTCAGATGAGAAACACCATATATTTT.